This passage covers 3 T cell receptor beta chains from one sample sequenced in a study of blood T cells in healthy people across ages. Through a sample-barcoded 5' primer and a J-beta primer mix, a second PCR was run for about 7 to 12 cycles. TCRdb passed the 5' RACE reads through MiXCR, listing each CDR3 protein once. The table shows roughly 730,000 distinct CDR3 sequences, with more than 50% occurring only once. Specimen: blood. The origin of the receptors is a man aged 35 to 55 in good health.

This sequence joins TRBV12-3 or TRBV12-4 and TRBJ2-5; 14 bases line up with TRBD2. The junction had 5 bases not matched to a gene; V was cut back by 6 bases and J by 2 bases. CDR3 length equals 16 residues. The CDR3, as DNA: TGTGCCAGCAGCCCGGGACTAGCGGGGGTTCAAGAGACCCAGTACTTC. Translating gives CASSPGLAGVQETQYF.

The chain joins TRBV2 to TRBJ2-5; possible D gene TRBD1, 6 bases. CDR1 and CDR2 from the germline V gene are SNHLY and FYNNEI. The CDR3 consists of 13 residues. Trimming stripped 6 bases from V and 1 base from J, with 9 bases between. CDR3 in amino acids: CASSKTGQETQYF. As DNA, the CDR3 is TGTGCCAGCAGCAAGACAGGCCAAGAGACCCAGTACTTC.

There are a few counts of this clonotype. The chain has TRBV4-3 and TRBJ2-7; 11 bases are a match to TRBD2. CDR1 and CDR2 (germline): LGHNA, YSLEER. The CDR3 is 18 amino acids. The V and J ends lost 0 bases and 0 bases, in that order; junction bases with no gene match: 7. The CDR3 sequence: CASSQDRSGLAASYEQYF. CDR3 sequence (DNA): TGCGCCAGCAGCCAAGATCGGTCGGGACTAGCGGCCTCCTACGAGCAGTACTTC.